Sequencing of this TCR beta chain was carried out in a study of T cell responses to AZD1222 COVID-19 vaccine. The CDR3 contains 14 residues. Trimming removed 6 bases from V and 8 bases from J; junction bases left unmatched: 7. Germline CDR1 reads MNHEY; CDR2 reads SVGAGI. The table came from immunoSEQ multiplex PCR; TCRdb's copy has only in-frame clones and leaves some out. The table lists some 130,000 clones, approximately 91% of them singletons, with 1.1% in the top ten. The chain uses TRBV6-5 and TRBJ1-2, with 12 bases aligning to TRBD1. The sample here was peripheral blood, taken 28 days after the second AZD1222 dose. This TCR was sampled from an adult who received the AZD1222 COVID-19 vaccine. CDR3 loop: CASRPGQGANGYTF. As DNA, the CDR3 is TGTGCCAGCAGACCGGGACAGGGGGCGAACGGCTACACCTTC.